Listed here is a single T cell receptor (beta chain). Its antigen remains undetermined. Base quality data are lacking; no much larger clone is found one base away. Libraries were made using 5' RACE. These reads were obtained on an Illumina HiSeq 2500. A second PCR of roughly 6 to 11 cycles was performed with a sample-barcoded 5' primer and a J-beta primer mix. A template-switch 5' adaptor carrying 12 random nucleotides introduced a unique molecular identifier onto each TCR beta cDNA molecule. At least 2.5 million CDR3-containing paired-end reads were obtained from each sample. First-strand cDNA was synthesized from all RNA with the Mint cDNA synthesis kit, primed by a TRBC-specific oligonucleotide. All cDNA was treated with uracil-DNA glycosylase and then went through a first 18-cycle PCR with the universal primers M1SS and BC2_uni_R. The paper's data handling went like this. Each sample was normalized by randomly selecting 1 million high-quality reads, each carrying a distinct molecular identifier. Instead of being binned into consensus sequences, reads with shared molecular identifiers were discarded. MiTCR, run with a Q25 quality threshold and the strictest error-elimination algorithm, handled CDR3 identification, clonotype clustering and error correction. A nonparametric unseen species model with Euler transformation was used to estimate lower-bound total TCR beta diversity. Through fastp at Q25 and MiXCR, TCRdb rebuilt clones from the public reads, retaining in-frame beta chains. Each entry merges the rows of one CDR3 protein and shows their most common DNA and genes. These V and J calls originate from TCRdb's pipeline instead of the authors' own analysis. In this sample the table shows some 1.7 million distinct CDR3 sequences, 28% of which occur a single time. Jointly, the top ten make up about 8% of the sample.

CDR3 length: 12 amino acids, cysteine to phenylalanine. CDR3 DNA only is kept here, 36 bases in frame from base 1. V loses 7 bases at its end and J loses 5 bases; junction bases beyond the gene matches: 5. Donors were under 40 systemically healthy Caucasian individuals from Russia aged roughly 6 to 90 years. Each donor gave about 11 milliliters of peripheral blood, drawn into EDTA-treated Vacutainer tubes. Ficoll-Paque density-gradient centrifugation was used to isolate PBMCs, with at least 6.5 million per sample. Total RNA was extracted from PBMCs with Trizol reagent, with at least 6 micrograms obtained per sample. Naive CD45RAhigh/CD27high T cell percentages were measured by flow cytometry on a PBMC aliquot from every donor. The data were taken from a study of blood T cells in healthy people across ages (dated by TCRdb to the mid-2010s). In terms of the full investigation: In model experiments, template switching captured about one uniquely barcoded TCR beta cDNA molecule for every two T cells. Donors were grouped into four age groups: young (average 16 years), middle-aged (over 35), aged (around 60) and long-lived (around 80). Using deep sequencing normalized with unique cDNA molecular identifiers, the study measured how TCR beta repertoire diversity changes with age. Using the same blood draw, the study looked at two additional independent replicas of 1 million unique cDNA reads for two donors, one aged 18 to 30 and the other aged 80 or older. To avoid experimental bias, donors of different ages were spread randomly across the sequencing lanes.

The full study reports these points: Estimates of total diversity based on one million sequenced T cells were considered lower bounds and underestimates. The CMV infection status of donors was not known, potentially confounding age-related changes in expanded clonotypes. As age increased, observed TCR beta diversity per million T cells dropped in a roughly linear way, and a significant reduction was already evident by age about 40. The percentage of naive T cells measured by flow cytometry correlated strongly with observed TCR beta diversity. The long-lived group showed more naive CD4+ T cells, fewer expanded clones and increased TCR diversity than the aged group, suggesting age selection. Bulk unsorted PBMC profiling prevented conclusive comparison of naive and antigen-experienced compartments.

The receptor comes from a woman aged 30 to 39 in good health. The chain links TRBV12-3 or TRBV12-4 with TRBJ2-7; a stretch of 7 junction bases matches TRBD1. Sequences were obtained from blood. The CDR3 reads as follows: CASTPGTDEQYF. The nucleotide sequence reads TGTGCCAGCACCCCCGGGACAGACGAGCAGTACTTC.